Only a few counts were recorded for the clone carrying this TCR beta chain. Its matching antigen is unknown. The sample comes from a study of T-cell memory formation after mild COVID-19. Study-wide context: The two donors had largely donor-specific TCR clusters.

The CDR3 runs 16 residues. The junction had 2 bases not matched to a gene; V was cut back by 1 base and J by 2 bases. Germline CDR1 SGHRS, CDR2 YFSETQ. General observations from the study: Confirmation of SARS-CoV-2 specificity was lacking for second-wave clones peaking day 37. A second wave expanding day 15 to 37 was CD4+-biased; contracting clones were balanced.

MiXCR, run by TCRdb on the 5' RACE reads, gives a single entry per CDR3 protein. The sample lists roughly 300,000 distinct CDR3 sequences; over 7% were seen once. The sequencing sample was made of PBMCs or a T cell subset sorted from them (not recorded which). The V gene is TRBV5-1, the J gene TRBJ2-2, with 10 bases identical to TRBD2. This TCR was recovered from a man aged 18 to 35 who had mild COVID-19 (a few samples of this study predate the infection). Cell type and time point are not known. Here the CDR3 reads CASSLRTSGNTGELFF. The CDR3 region has the DNA TGCGCCAGCAGCTTGAGGACTAGCGGAAACACCGGGGAGCTGTTTTTT.